A selection of T cell receptor beta chains follows, all from one sample in a study of HIV-infected patients and healthy controls. One entry per CDR3 protein results from TCRdb running MiXCR on the 5' RACE reads. This sample carries several thousand distinct CDR3 sequences, 8.7% of them seen once, and the ten largest clones take 20% to 25%. This specimen was blood, taken during antiretroviral therapy. The source of these receptors is an adult with HIV infection. The CDR3 runs from the conserved cysteine through the conserved F or W. Fields, in order: CDR3 length, V gene, CDR3 protein.

CDR3 length: 13; V gene: TRBV27; CDR3 protein: CASSLIWSDTQYF
CDR3 length: 15; V gene: TRBV6-5; CDR3 protein: CASSYSGGRAEEQFF
CDR3 length: 14; V gene: TRBV13; CDR3 protein: CASRLSGSNYGYTF
CDR3 length: 15; V gene: TRBV7-2; CDR3 protein: CASSLGAGPGPPQHF
CDR3 length: 16; V gene: TRBV5-1; CDR3 protein: CASSFMVGDSTDTQYF
CDR3 length: 13; V gene: TRBV7-6; CDR3 protein: CASSTQGNQPQHF
CDR3 length: 11; V gene: TRBV6-5; CDR3 protein: CASIAMREQYF
CDR3 length: 16; V gene: TRBV6-2/TRBV6-3; CDR3 protein: CASSKGTGIANYGYTF
CDR3 length: 13; V gene: TRBV13; CDR3 protein: CASTGAGANVLTF
CDR3 length: 15; V gene: TRBV18; CDR3 protein: CASSNPGLANNEQFF
CDR3 length: 16; V gene: TRBV4-1; CDR3 protein: CASSTRSGKYTDTQYF
CDR3 length: 17; V gene: TRBV20-1; CDR3 protein: CSARDPRASRGNTEAFF
CDR3 length: 15; V gene: TRBV6-4; CDR3 protein: CASSDTGQGMGGYTF
CDR3 length: 14; V gene: TRBV12-3/TRBV12-4; CDR3 protein: CASSLRSSNYGYTF
CDR3 length: 15; V gene: TRBV7-2; CDR3 protein: CASSPTLARQETQYF
CDR3 length: 15; V gene: TRBV5-1; CDR3 protein: CASSFRQAPNTEAFF
CDR3 length: 15; V gene: TRBV11-2; CDR3 protein: CASSLEGASNQPQHF
CDR3 length: 15; V gene: TRBV28; CDR3 protein: CASRYQVSGANVLTF
CDR3 length: 14; V gene: TRBV27; CDR3 protein: CASSLSTGLGELFF
CDR3 length: 15; V gene: TRBV5-1; CDR3 protein: CASSLGRGDGEKLFF